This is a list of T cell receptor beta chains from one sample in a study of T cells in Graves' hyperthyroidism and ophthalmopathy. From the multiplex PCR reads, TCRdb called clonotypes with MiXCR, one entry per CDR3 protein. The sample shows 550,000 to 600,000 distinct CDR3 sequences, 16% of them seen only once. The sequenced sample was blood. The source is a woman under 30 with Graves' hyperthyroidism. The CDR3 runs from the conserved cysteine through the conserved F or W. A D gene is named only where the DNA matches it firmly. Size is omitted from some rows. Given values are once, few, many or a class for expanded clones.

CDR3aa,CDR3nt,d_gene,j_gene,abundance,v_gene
CASSPTQPGYEQYF,TGTGCCAGCAGCCCGACCCAGCCGGGTTACGAGCAGTACTTC,NA,TRBJ2-7,many,TRBV5-6
CASSSFRDGGLKEAFF,TGTGCCAGCAGCTCCTTTCGGGACGGTGGACTGAAAGAAGCTTTCTTT,NA,TRBJ1-1,many,TRBV7-9
CASSFPGGREQYF,TGTGCCAGCAGCTTCCCAGGGGGAAGGGAGCAGTACTTC,TRBD1,TRBJ2-7,many,TRBV7-9
CASSPGGQLNTEAFF,TGTGCCAGCTCACCCGGAGGACAGCTGAACACTGAAGCTTTCTTT,NA,TRBJ1-1,many,TRBV18
CGWRQGGELFF,TGCGGGTGGCGACAGGGCGGGGAGCTGTTTTTT,TRBD1,TRBJ2-2,NA,TRBV29-1
CASSVNRGTIAQETQYF,TGTGCCAGCAGCGTAAACAGGGGCACCATTGCCCAAGAGACCCAGTACTTC,TRBD1,TRBJ2-5,once,TRBV7-6
CATSDPGTPYTGYTF,TGTGCCACCAGTGATCCCGGGACACCCTATACTGGCTACACCTTC,NA,TRBJ1-2,few,TRBV24-1
CSARDGDYEQYF,TGCAGTGCTAGAGATGGCGACTACGAGCAGTACTTC,NA,TRBJ2-7,few,TRBV20-1
CSARDREGYYEQYF,TGCAGTGCTAGAGATCGGGAGGGATACTACGAGCAGTACTTC,TRBD2,TRBJ2-7,many,TRBV20-1
CASSPGEREETSTDTQYF,TGTGCCAGCTCCCCAGGGGAGCGGGAGGAGACTAGCACAGATACGCAGTATTTT,TRBD2,TRBJ2-3,NA,TRBV18
CASSARAAYPEAFF,TGTGCCAGCAGCGCCCGAGCCGCTTACCCTGAAGCTTTCTTT,NA,TRBJ1-1,NA,TRBV7-2
CSVLKEAHEQFF,TGCAGTGTCCTGAAGGAGGCCCATGAGCAGTTCTTC,NA,TRBJ2-1,many,TRBV20-1
CSARPIGRETDTQYF,TGCAGTGCTAGACCCATCGGGAGGGAAACAGATACGCAGTATTTT,TRBD2,TRBJ2-3,NA,TRBV20-1
CASSLISGNYNEQFF,TGCGCCAGCAGCTTAATAAGCGGAAATTACAATGAGCAGTTCTTC,NA,TRBJ2-1,many,TRBV5-1
CASSQTLREETQYF,TGCGCCAGCAGCCAAACCCTCCGGGAGGAGACCCAGTACTTC,NA,TRBJ2-5,NA,TRBV7-9